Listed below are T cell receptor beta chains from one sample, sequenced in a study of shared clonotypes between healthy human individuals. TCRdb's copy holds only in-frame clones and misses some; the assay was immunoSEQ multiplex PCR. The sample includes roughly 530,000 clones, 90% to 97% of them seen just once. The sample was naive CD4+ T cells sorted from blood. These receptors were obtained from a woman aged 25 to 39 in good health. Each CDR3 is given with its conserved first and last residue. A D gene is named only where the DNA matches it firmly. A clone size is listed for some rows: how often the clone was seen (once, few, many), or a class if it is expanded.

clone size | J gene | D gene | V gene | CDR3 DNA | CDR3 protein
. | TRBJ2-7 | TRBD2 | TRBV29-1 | TGCAGCGCTAGCGGGAAGGGGTCCTACGAGCAGTACTTC | CSASGKGSYEQYF
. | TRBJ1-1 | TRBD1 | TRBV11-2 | TGTGCCAGCAGCTCGAGACAGGGGGCGACTGAAGCTTTCTTT | CASSSRQGATEAFF
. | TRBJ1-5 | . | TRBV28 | TGTGCCAGCAGTTCCTACAGGGTTAACAATCAGCCCCAGCATTTT | CASSSYRVNNQPQHF
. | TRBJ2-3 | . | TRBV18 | TGTGCCAGCTCACCGGGCACAGATACGCAGTATTTT | CASSPGTDTQYF
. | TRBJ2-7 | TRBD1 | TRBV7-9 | TGTGCCAGCAGCGCTCAGGGGGCTCAAGAGCAGTACTTC | CASSAQGAQEQYF
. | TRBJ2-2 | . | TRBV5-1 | TGCGCCAGCAGCTCCGCGGGTACCGGGGAGCTGTTTTTT | CASSSAGTGELFF
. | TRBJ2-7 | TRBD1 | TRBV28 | TGTGCCAGCAGTTTGTCAGGGGGCTACGAGCAGTACTTC | CASSLSGGYEQYF
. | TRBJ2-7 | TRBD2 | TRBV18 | TGTGCCAGCTCACCAGCTCCTAGCGGGAACTCCAAAGAGCAGTACTTC | CASSPAPSGNSKEQYF
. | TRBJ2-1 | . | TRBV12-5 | TGTGCTAGTGGTTTGGATAACTCCTACAATGAGCAGTTCTTC | CASGLDNSYNEQFF
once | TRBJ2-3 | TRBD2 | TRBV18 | TGTGCCAGCTCAGTGACTAGCGGAACAGATACGCAGTATTTT | CASSVTSGTDTQYF
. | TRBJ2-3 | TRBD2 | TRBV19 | TGTGCCAGCGGGGGAGGGGAAAAAACAGATACGCAGTATTTT | CASGGGEKTDTQYF
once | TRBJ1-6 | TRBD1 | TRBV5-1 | TGCGCCAGCAGCACGACCGGGACAGAAGTTTATAATTCACCCCTCCACTTT | CASSTTGTEVYNSPLHF
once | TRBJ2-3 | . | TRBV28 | TGTGCCAGCAGTTTGCCGGTAGCCAGGAGGATCGCTGATACGCAGTATTTT | CASSLPVARRIADTQYF
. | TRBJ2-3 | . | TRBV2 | TGTGCCAGCAGAGAACTAGAAGGTGGCACAGATACGCAGTATTTT | CASRELEGGTDTQYF
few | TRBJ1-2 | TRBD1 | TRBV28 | TGTGCCACCTCAGGGGGCGGCTACACCTTC | CATSGGGYTF
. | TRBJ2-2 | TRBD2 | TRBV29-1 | TGCAGCGTTGCCACAGCGGGGACGAACACCGGGGAGCTGTTTTTT | CSVATAGTNTGELFF
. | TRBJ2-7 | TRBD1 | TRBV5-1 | TGCGCCAGCAGCTTTGGGACAGGGGCATACGAGCAGTACTTC | CASSFGTGAYEQYF
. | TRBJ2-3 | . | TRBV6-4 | TGTGCCAGCAGTGACGGGCGGTCAACAGATACGCAGTATTTT | CASSDGRSTDTQYF
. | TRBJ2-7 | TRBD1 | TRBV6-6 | TGTGCCAGCAGTACCTACAGGGGCGCCTACGAGCAGTACTTC | CASSTYRGAYEQYF
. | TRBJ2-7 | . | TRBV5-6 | TGTGCCAGCGGGACGGACTCCTACGAGCAGTACTTC | CASGTDSYEQYF
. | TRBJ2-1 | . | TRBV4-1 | TGCGCCAGCAGCCAAGGAGTGGCGAACCACAATGAGCAGTTCTTC | CASSQGVANHNEQFF
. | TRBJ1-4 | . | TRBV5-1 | TGCGCCAGCAGCTTGGTTCAGGGATTAGGTGAAAAACTGTTTTTT | CASSLVQGLGEKLFF
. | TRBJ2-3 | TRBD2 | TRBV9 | TGTGCCAGCAGCGTAGTTGCGGGAGCAGGAGATACGCAGTATTTT | CASSVVAGAGDTQYF
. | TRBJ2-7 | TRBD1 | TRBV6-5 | TGTGCCAGCAGCCCAGGGGGCGCAGGTTCAAACGAGCAGTACTTC | CASSPGGAGSNEQYF
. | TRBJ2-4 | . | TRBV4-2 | TGTGCCAGCAGCCAAGATCCCCGTCCAGAAAACATTCAGTACTTC | CASSQDPRPENIQYF
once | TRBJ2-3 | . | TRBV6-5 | TGTGCCAGCAGTTATACGTTTTCCACAGATACGCAGTATTTT | CASSYTFSTDTQYF